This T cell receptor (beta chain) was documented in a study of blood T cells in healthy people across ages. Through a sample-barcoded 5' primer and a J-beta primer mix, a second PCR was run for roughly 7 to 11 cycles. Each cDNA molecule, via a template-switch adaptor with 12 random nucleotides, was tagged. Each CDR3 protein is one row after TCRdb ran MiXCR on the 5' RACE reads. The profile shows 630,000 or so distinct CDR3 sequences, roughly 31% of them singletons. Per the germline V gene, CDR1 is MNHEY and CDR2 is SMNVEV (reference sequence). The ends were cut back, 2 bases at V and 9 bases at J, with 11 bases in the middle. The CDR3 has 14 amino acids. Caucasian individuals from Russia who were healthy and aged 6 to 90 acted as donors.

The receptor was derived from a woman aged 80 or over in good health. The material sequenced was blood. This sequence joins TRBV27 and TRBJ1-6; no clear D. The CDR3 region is CASSLAWGGSPLHF. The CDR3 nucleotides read TGTGCCAGCAGTTTAGCCTGGGGAGGTTCACCCCTCCACTTT.